Shown below are 32 T cell receptor beta chains from a single sample sequenced in a study of OX40 agonist ivuxolimab in advanced cancers. This table comes from immunoSEQ multiplex PCR, and its TCRdb copy is limited to in-frame clones, with some not included. This table holds tens of thousands of clones, around 90% found once. The sample consisted of CD4+ or CD8+ T cells sorted from blood, taken in a trial of the OX40 agonist ivuxolimab. These receptors were taken from an adult with an advanced solid tumor such as melanoma, head and neck, liver or kidney cancer.

The chain links TRBV7-7 to TRBJ2-1; D remains ambiguous. The CDR3 covers 14 residues. V was clipped by 1 base and J by 9 bases, with 13 bases between them. Germline CDR1 reads SSHAT; CDR2 reads FNYEAQ (reference sequence). The DNA of the CDR3 is TGTGCCAGCAGCTTAGATGTGCTGGTCGGTGAGCAGTTCTTC. Amino acid sequence: CASSLDVLVGEQFF.

V is TRBV5-5 and J is TRBJ2-7, with unresolved D. CDR1 SGHKS and CDR2 YYEKEE come from the germline V gene (reference sequence). There are 14 residues in the CDR3. Trimming took 2 bases from V and 0 from J, leaving 9 bases between them. The CDR3 is CASSFSGGSYEQYF. The CDR3 bases are TGTGCCAGCAGCTTTTCGGGCGGCTCCTACGAGCAGTACTTC.

V usage is TRBV28 and J usage is TRBJ2-3; the D is unclear. This CDR3 has 12 amino acids. Germline CDR1 and CDR2: MDHEN and SYDVKM. V was trimmed by 5 bases and J by 4 bases, leaving 7 bases between them. The CDR3 is CASSPASDTQYF. The CDR3, as DNA: TGTGCCAGCAGTCCGGCCTCAGATACGCAGTATTTT.

J is TRBJ1-6 and V is TRBV4-3; D unclear. V shed 0 bases and J shed 6 bases, with 9 bases lying between them. The length of the CDR3 is 15 residues. Germline V lookup: CDR1 LGHNA, CDR2 YSLEER. The CDR3 nucleotides read TGCGCCAGCAGCCAAGAGTATTTCCTTAATTCACCCCTCCACTTT. Protein sequence: CASSQEYFLNSPLHF.

The V gene is TRBV27, the J gene TRBJ2-1, with a tentative D call TRBD1 (5 bases). Per the germline V gene, CDR1 is MNHEY and CDR2 is SMNVEV (reference sequence). The CDR3 is 14 residues long. V gave up 8 bases and J gave up 6 bases, with 17 bases separating them. In DNA form, the CDR3 reads TGTGCCAGCGGGGCCTCACCTTTAAGCAATGAGCAGTTCTTC. It encodes CASGASPLSNEQFF.

The chain uses TRBV7-2 and TRBJ2-1; TRBD1 might be the D (5 bases). Germline-derived CDR1 and CDR2 are SGHTA and FQGNSA. Trimming stripped 6 bases from V and 5 bases from J, with 23 bases between. The length of the CDR3 is 17 residues. In DNA, the CDR3 is TGTGCCAGCAGTTTTATTTATTGGCAGGGCTCAAACAATGAGCAGTTCTTC. This sequence encodes CASSFIYWQGSNNEQFF.

CDR3 sequence: CASSESEGRTEAFF. The CDR3 region has the DNA TGTGCCAGCAGTGAAAGTGAGGGGCGCACTGAAGCTTTCTTT. The chain carries TRBV6-1 and TRBJ1-1; maybe TRBD1 (5 bases). The CDR3 sequence is 14 residues long. V was cut by 2 bases and J by 4 bases, with 11 bases left in between. Looked up from germline, CDR1 is MNHNS and CDR2 is SASEGT.

This chain joins TRBV5-6 and TRBJ1-6; TRBD1 matches 8 bases. The CDR3 is 14 amino acids. V dropped 0 bases and J dropped 8; count of bases not matched to a gene: 1. Germline V lookup: CDR1 SGHDT, CDR2 YYEEEE. This CDR3 is CASSLAGGDSPLHF. The CDR3 nucleotides read TGTGCCAGCAGCTTGGCAGGGGGCGATTCACCCCTCCACTTT.

This sequence joins TRBV10-1 and TRBJ2-2; D may correspond to TRBD1 or TRBD2 (5 bases each). The length of the CDR3 is 16 residues. Per the germline V gene, CDR1 is WNHNN and CDR2 is SYGVQD (reference sequence). With 10 bases removed from V and 4 bases from J, the gap between germline ends came to 22 bases. The CDR3 nucleotides read TGCGCCACCCCCGCAGGGCGGGTCCCGAGCACCGGGGAGCTGTTTTTT. This gives the protein CATPAGRVPSTGELFF.

V gene TRBV27 combines with J gene TRBJ1-6, with 8 bases aligning to TRBD1. Germline trimming cut 2 bases from V and 8 bases from J; bases unmatched to any gene: 2. This CDR3 contains 14 residues. Germline values: CDR1 MNHEY, CDR2 SMNVEV (reference sequence). CDR3 residues: CASSLIRGHSPLHF. CDR3 nucleotides: TGTGCCAGCAGTTTAATCAGGGGGCATTCACCCCTCCACTTT.

This clone turned up a few times. This chain joins TRBV28 and TRBJ2-1; a possible D gene is TRBD1 (7 bases). This CDR3 region has 15 residues. CDR1 is MDHEN and CDR2 is SYDVKM in the germline V gene. The germline V and J ends were trimmed by 5 bases and 1 base, with 12 bases remaining between them. The CDR3 is CASSKQGRSYNEQFF. The CDR3 nucleotides read TGTGCCAGCAGTAAACAGGGGAGGTCCTACAATGAGCAGTTCTTC.

This clone was picked up one time. V is TRBV30 and J is TRBJ2-5; D unclear. Germline-derived CDR1 and CDR2 are GTSNPN and SVGIG (reference sequence). The CDR3 has 14 residues. The V gene lost 4 bases and the J gene lost 7 bases, with 19 bases spanning the gap. The CDR3 sequence: CAWTPVTPSVTQYF. The CDR3 bases are TGTGCCTGGACCCCGGTCACTCCGTCTGTGACCCAGTACTTC.

The rearrangement uses TRBV7-8 and TRBJ1-4, with TRBD1 matching over 7 bases. The CDR3 contains 15 residues. Losses at the gene ends were 8 bases for V and 8 bases for J; bases not matched to a gene: 14. In germline, CDR1 is SGHVS, CDR2 FQNEAQ. The CDR3 reads CASFTGTAGGEKLFF. Here the CDR3 DNA reads TGTGCCAGCTTTACTGGGACAGCCGGGGGCGAAAAACTGTTTTTT.

This clone was recorded once. The rearrangement joins TRBV25-1 to TRBJ2-1; a weak D match, TRBD1 (6 bases). The CDR3 is made up of 16 amino acids. V lost 7 bases and J 0 bases, leaving 16 bases between the germline ends. The germline CDR1 and CDR2 sequences are MGHDK and SYGVNS. The CDR3 loop reads CASIGGTESSYNEQFF. The CDR3 DNA follows: TGTGCCAGCATAGGGGGTACAGAGAGCTCCTACAATGAGCAGTTCTTC.

This chain connects TRBV28 to TRBJ2-7; TRBD1 is a possible D gene (6 bases). The length of the CDR3 is 14 residues. The V and J ends lost 6 bases and 4 bases respectively, with 16 bases between them. Germline V gives CDR1 MDHEN, CDR2 SYDVKM. CDR3 coding DNA: TGTGCCAGCAGCTCCCCACAGGGAGCATACGAGCAGTACTTC. Translating gives CASSSPQGAYEQYF.

V usage is TRBV5-6 and J usage is TRBJ2-1, with 11 bases aligning to TRBD2. The germline gives CDR1 SGHDT, CDR2 YYEEEE. Losses at the gene ends were 0 bases for V and 9 bases for J; bases not matched to a gene: 5. This CDR3 is 15 amino acids long. CDR3 residues: CASSLVAGGLGEQFF. The CDR3 DNA follows: TGTGCCAGCAGCTTGGTAGCGGGAGGGTTGGGTGAGCAGTTCTTC. The whole variable domain, remainder taken from reference TRBV5-6 and TRBJ2-1, is DAGVTQSPTHLIKTRGQQVTLRCSPKSGHDTVSWYQQALGQGPQFIFQYYEEEERQRGNFPDRFSGHQFPNYSSELNVNALLLGDSALYLCASSLVAGGLGEQFFGPGTRLTVL.

Remarks on this clone: This CDR3 is also generated by other DNA sequences in the sample. V and J are TRBV9 and TRBJ2-1; 10 bases agree with TRBD2. The CDR3 is 15 residues long. The germline gives CDR1 SGDLS, CDR2 YYNGEE. Trimming took 0 bases from V and 4 from J; bases not matched to a gene: 1. The CDR3, as DNA: TGTGCCAGCAGCGTAGGACTAGCGGGTTACAATGAGCAGTTCTTC. Translating gives CASSVGLAGYNEQFF.

This rearrangement joins TRBV27 to TRBJ2-1; 12 positions agree with TRBD1. This CDR3 has 14 residues. CDR1 MNHEY and CDR2 SMNVEV come from the germline V gene (reference sequence). Trimming at V came to 6 bases and at J to 9 bases, leaving 6 bases not matched to a gene. CDR3 in DNA: TGTGCCAGCAGGCTGGGACAGGGGGCTGGTGAGCAGTTCTTC. The encoded protein is CASRLGQGAGEQFF.

The chain employs TRBV4-3 and TRBJ2-4; 8 nucleotides match TRBD1. This CDR3 comprises 17 residues. The V segment lost 1 base and the J segment 6 bases; nucleotides outside the gene matches: 11. The germline gives CDR1 LGHNA, CDR2 YSLEER. The CDR3 coding sequence is TGCGCCAGCAGCCAAGTGACCCAGACAGGGGCGGTAAACATTCAGTACTTC. Its translation: CASSQVTQTGAVNIQYF.

Concerning this clone: Distinct nucleotide sequences in the sample also encode this CDR3. The chain combines TRBV5-1 with TRBJ2-3, with 9 bases matching TRBD2. Germline V gene lookup returns CDR1 SGHRS and CDR2 YFSETQ. Losses at the gene ends were 4 bases for V and 3 bases for J; bases not matched to a gene: 9. This CDR3 region has 16 residues. In DNA form, the CDR3 reads TGCGCCAGCAGCACCGGGGGGCGGGGGGGGACAGATACGCAGTATTTT. It specifies CASSTGGRGGTDTQYF.

V usage is TRBV10-2 and J usage is TRBJ2-7; D assignment may be TRBD1 or TRBD2 (6 bases each). The CDR3 length is 14 residues. Deletions cut 3 bases from V and 2 bases from J, with 11 bases between. CDR1 is WSHSY, CDR2 SAAADI, per germline. The CDR3 DNA follows: TGCGCCAGCAGTGAACTCGGGGGCCCCTACGAGCAGTACTTC. As protein: CASSELGGPYEQYF.

V gene TRBV5-8 combines with J gene TRBJ2-2; D ambiguous. Deletions cut 2 bases from V and 6 bases from J, with 17 bases between. CDR1 is SGHTS, CDR2 YDEGEE, per germline. There are 16 residues in the CDR3. CDR3 bases: TGTGCCAGCAGCTTTACAGAAGTTGCAGTTCCCGGGGAGCTGTTTTTT. Amino acid sequence: CASSFTEVAVPGELFF. Full variable domain (outside the CDR3, taken from reference TRBV5-8 and TRBJ2-2): EAGVTQSPTHLIKTRGQQATLRCSPISGHTSVYWYQQALGLGLQFLLWYDEGEERNRGNFPPRFSGRQFPNYSSELNVNALELEDSALYLCASSFTEVAVPGELFFGEGSRLTVL.

This clone was observed a single time. The gene calls are TRBV5-1 and TRBJ2-5; a weak D match, TRBD2 (6 bases). Germline loops: CDR1 SGHRS, CDR2 YFSETQ. The CDR3 is 14 residues long. V lost 0 bases to trimming and J lost 4 bases, with 10 bases between them. This chain's CDR3 is CASSLDRGSETQYF. In DNA, the CDR3 is TGCGCCAGCAGCTTGGATCGGGGGTCAGAGACCCAGTACTTC.

The chain is built from TRBV5-1 and TRBJ1-2; 7 bases agree with TRBD1. CDR3 size: 14 residues. V gave up 4 bases and J gave up 4 bases; unmatched junction bases: 7. Looked up from germline, CDR1 is SGHRS and CDR2 is YFSETQ. CDR3 in amino acids: CASSTGTDFYGYTF. The CDR3 nucleotides are TGCGCCAGCAGCACCGGGACAGACTTCTATGGCTACACCTTC.

This chain joins TRBV18 and TRBJ1-4, with unresolved D. This CDR3 region has 16 residues. CDR1 KGHSH and CDR2 LQKENI come from the germline V gene. V lost 5 bases, J lost 5 bases, and 18 bases lay in between. The CDR3 DNA reads as TGTGCCAGCTCATCTAGGTTAGTTGGATCGAATGAAAAACTGTTTTTT. This gives the protein CASSSRLVGSNEKLFF. The whole variable domain, filled in from reference TRBV18 and TRBJ1-4, reads NAGVMQNPRHLVRRRGQEARLRCSPMKGHSHVYWYRQLPEEGLKFMVYLQKENIIDESGMPKERFSAEFPKEGPSILRIQQVVRGDSAAYFCASSSRLVGSNEKLFFGSGTQLSVL.

This sequence joins TRBV10-2 and TRBJ2-2; 9 nucleotides match TRBD2. The J segment lost 3 bases and the V segment lost 6 bases, leaving 11 bases of the junction unmatched. Germline V gene sequence: CDR1 WSHSY, CDR2 SAAADI. There are 17 residues in the CDR3. CDR3 sequence: CASSVDYSGSYTGELFF. CDR3 DNA sequence: TGCGCCAGCAGCGTAGACTATAGCGGGAGCTACACCGGGGAGCTGTTTTTT.

The chain employs TRBV7-9 and TRBJ1-1; D remains unclear. CDR1 and CDR2 from the germline V gene are SEHNR and FQNEAQ (reference sequence). V lost 5 bases to trimming and J lost 1 base, with 14 bases between them. This CDR3 spans 15 amino acids. CDR3: CASSTDRDTNTEAFF. In nucleotides, the CDR3 is TGTGCCAGCAGCACCGATAGGGATACGAACACTGAAGCTTTCTTT.

The chain links TRBV5-1 to TRBJ2-5, with D unclear. Germline V CDR1 and CDR2: SGHRS, YFSETQ. The CDR3 is 14 residues long. Trimming pared 7 bases from V and 2 bases from J, leaving 15 bases between. The CDR3 region is CASQYGSGQETQYF. DNA of the CDR3: TGCGCCAGCCAATACGGTTCCGGGCAAGAGACCCAGTACTTC.

J is TRBJ2-4 and V is TRBV7-2, with D possibly called TRBD1 or TRBD2 (6 bases each). CDR3 size: 16 residues. Per germline, CDR1 SGHTA and CDR2 FQGNSA. V was pared by 0 bases and J by 3 bases, with 12 bases between. The CDR3: CASSLAPGEDKNIQYF. The CDR3 region has the DNA TGTGCCAGCAGCTTAGCGCCAGGGGAGGACAAAAACATTCAGTACTTC.

The chain has TRBV7-9 and TRBJ2-1; 9 bases align to TRBD2. V dropped 3 bases and J dropped 7; count of bases not matched to a gene: 7. CDR1 is SEHNR and CDR2 is FQNEAQ in the germline V gene (reference sequence). This CDR3 region has 15 residues. Written as DNA, the CDR3 is TGTGCCAGCAGCTTTGTTAGCGGGAGCGGTAATGAGCAGTTCTTC. Residues: CASSFVSGSGNEQFF.

The chain is built from TRBV7-9 and TRBJ1-3, with 8 bases matching TRBD1. Germline V lookup: CDR1 SEHNR, CDR2 FQNEAQ (reference sequence). The CDR3 contains 15 residues. Unmatched junction bases numbered 2, after V lost 4 bases and J lost 0 bases. The CDR3 nucleotides are TGTGCCAGCAGCTCCACAGGGGGCTCTGGAAACACCATATATTTT. Translating it yields CASSSTGGSGNTIYF.

This chain connects TRBV28 to TRBJ1-2; tentatively, D is TRBD1 (6 bases). V shed 6 bases and J shed 5 bases, with 16 bases lying between them. The length of the CDR3 is 14 residues. From germline, CDR1 is MDHEN and CDR2 SYDVKM. The CDR3 protein is CASRPNRAGYGYTF. The CDR3 DNA reads as TGTGCCAGCAGACCCAACAGGGCTGGGTATGGCTACACCTTC.